The TCR beta chain described here comes from a study of somatic mutations in cytotoxic T cells in rheumatoid arthritis. This CDR3 has 12 amino acids. Sequenced by immunoSEQ multiplex PCR; TCRdb stores in-frame clones only, minus some. This sample carries 18,000 or so clones, around four fifths of them seen once, and the ten largest clones take about 20%. Sequences were obtained from CD8+ T cells sorted from blood. This TCR derives from a woman aged 55-69 years in good health. The chain joins TRBV7-5 to TRBJ1-3. TRBV7-5 is an annotated pseudogene. CDR3 protein: CARSPIIRTIYF. The CDR3 nucleotides read TGTGCCAGAAGCCCAATTATACGCACCATATATTTT.